This T cell receptor beta chain appears in the sequencing data of a study of blood T cell repertoires in COVID-19. Study information: Whether acute or convalescent, the COVID-19 samples came from the United States, Italy and Spain.

The V gene lost 4 bases and the J gene lost 5 bases, with 13 bases spanning the gap. CDR1 SGHNT and CDR2 YYREEE come from the germline V gene (reference sequence). This CDR3 contains 13 residues. Assay: immunoSEQ multiplex PCR; the TCRdb copy retains only in-frame clones and omits some. Here the sample spans about half a million clones, 70% to 90% being singletons. Sequenced sample: peripheral blood. The gene calls are TRBV5-4 and TRBJ2-7, with D perhaps matching TRBD1 (5 bases). The TCR comes from a human donor in a cohort sampled during active COVID-19. In nucleotides, the CDR3 is TGTGCCAGCAGCCCCCCCGGCAGGGACGAGCAGTACTTC. It translates to CASSPPGRDEQYF. Full variable domain (missing parts from reference TRBV5-4 and TRBJ2-7): ETGVTQSPTHLIKTRGQQVTLRCSSQSGHNTVSWYQQALGQGPQFIFQYYREEENGRGNFPPRFSGLQFPNYSSELNVNALELDDSALYLCASSPPGRDEQYFGPGTRLTVT.